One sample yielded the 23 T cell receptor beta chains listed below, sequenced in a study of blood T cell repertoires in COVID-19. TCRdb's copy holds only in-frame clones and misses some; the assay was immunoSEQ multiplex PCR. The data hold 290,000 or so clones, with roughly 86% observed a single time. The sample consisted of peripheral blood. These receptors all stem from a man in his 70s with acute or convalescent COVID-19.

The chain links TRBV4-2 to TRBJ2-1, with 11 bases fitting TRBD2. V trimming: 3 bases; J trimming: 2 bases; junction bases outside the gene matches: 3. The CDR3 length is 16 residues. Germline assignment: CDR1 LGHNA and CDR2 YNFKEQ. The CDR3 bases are TGTGCCAGCAGCCAGACTAGCGGGAAGGCCTACAATGAGCAGTTCTTC. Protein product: CASSQTSGKAYNEQFF.

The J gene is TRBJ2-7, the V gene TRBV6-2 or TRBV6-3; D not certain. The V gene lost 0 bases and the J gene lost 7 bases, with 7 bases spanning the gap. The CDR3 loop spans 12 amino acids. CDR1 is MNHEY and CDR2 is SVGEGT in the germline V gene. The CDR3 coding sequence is TGTGCCAGCAGTTACTCGAACTGGGAGCAGTACTTC. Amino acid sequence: CASSYSNWEQYF.

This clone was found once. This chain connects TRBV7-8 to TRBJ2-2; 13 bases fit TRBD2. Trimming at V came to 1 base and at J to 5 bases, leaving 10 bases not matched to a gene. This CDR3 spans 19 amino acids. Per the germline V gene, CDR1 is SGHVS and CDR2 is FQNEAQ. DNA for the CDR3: TGTGCCAGCAGCTTAGAGGGGACTAGCGGGACGGGTGGAACCGGGGAGCTGTTTTTT. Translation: CASSLEGTSGTGGTGELFF.

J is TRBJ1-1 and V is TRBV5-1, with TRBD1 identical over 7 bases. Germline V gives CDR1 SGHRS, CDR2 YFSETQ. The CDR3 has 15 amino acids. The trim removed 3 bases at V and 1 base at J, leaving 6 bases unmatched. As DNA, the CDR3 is TGCGCCAGCAGCTCCCTACAGGGGCGGAACACTGAAGCTTTCTTT. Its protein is CASSSLQGRNTEAFF.

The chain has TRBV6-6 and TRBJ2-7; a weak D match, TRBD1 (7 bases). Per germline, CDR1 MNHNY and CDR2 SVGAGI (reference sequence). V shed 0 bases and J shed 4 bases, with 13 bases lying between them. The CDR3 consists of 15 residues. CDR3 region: CASSYSRQGGYEQYF. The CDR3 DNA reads TGTGCCAGCAGTTACTCCCGACAGGGAGGTTACGAGCAGTACTTC.

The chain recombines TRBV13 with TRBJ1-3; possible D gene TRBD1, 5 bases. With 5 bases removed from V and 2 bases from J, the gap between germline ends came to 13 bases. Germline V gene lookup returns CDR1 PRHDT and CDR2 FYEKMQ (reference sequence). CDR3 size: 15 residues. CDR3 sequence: CASSLSGLTGNTIYF. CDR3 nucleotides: TGTGCCAGCAGCCTTTCAGGGTTGACTGGAAACACCATATATTTT.

CDR3 amino acids: CASSLLQGNTIYF. CDR3 sequence (DNA): TGTGCCAGCAGCTTATTACAGGGAAACACCATATATTTT. The chain recombines TRBV7-9 with TRBJ1-3, with unresolved D. In germline, CDR1 is SEHNR, CDR2 FQNEAQ (reference sequence). The CDR3 runs to 13 residues. V shed 2 bases and J shed 4 bases, with 6 bases lying between them.

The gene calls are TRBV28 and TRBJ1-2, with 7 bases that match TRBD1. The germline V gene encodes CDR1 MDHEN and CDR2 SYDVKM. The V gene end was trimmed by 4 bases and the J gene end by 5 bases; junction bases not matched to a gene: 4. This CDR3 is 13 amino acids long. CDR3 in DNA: TGTGCCAGCAGTTACCGACAGGGTTATGGCTACACCTTC. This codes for CASSYRQGYGYTF.

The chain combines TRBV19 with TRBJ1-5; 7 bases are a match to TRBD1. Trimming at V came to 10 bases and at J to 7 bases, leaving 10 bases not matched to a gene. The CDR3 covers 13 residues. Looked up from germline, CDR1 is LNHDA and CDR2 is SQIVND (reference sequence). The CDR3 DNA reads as TGTGCCACGTCCCGGGACAGAAAACAGCCCCAGCATTTT. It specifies CATSRDRKQPQHF.

The CDR3 loop reads CASSPGGTNEKLFF. As DNA, the CDR3 is TGTGCCAGCAGCCCCGGGGGAACTAATGAAAAACTGTTTTTT. The V gene is TRBV9, the J gene TRBJ1-4; tentative D call: TRBD1 (5 bases). Trimming left V 4 bases short and J 1 base short, with 8 bases between. CDR3 length: 14 residues. From germline, CDR1 is SGDLS and CDR2 YYNGEE.

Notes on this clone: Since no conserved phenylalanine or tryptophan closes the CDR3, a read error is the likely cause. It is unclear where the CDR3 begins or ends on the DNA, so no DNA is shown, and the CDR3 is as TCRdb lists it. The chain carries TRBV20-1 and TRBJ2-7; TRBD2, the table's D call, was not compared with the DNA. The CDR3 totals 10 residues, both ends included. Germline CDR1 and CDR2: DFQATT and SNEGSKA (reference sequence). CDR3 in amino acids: CSAPLAGGHL.

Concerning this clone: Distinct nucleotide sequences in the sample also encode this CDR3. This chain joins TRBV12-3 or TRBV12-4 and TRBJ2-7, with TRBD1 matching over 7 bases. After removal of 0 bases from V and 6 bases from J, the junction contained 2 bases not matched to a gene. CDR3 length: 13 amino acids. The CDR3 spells CASSLAGGLEQYF. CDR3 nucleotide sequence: TGTGCCAGCAGTTTAGCAGGGGGCCTCGAGCAGTACTTC.

The CDR3, as DNA: TGCAGTGCTAGTAGCGGGGCCCTCTACAATGAGCAGTTCTTC. Translated: CSASSGALYNEQFF. The chain joins TRBV20-1 to TRBJ2-1, with 8 bases lining up with TRBD2. V lost 3 bases and J lost 3; bases outside the gene matches: 4. Germline loops: CDR1 DFQATT, CDR2 SNEGSKA (reference sequence). The CDR3 is 14 amino acids.

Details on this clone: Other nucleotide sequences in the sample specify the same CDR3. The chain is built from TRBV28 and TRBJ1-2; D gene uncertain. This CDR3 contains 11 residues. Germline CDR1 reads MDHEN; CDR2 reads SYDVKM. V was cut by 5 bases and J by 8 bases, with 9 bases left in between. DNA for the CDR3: TGTGCCAGCAGTACTACCGACGGCTACACCTTC. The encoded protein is CASSTTDGYTF.

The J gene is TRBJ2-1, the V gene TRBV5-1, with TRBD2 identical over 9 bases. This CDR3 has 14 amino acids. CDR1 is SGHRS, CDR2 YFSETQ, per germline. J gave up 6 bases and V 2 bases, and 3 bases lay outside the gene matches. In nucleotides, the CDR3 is TGCGCCAGCAGCTTCCTAGCGGGACCCAATGAGCAGTTCTTC. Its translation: CASSFLAGPNEQFF.

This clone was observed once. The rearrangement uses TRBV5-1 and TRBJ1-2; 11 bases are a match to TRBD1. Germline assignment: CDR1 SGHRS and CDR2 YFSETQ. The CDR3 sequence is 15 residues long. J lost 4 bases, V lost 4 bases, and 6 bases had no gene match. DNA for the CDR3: TGCGCCAGCAGCGGAGGGACAGGGGGTCGCTATGGCTACACCTTC. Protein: CASSGGTGGRYGYTF.

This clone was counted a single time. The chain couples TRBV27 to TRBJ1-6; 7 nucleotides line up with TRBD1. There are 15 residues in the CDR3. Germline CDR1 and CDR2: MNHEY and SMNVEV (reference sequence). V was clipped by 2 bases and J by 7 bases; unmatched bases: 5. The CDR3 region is CASSLAGQLNSPLHF. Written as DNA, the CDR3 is TGTGCCAGCAGTTTAGCGGGACAGTTGAATTCACCCCTCCACTTT.

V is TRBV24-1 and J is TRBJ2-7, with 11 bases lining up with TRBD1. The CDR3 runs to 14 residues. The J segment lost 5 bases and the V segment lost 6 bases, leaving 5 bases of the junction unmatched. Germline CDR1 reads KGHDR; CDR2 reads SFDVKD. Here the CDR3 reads CATSSGQGVHEQYF. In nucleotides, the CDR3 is TGTGCCACCAGTTCGGGACAGGGGGTTCACGAGCAGTACTTC.

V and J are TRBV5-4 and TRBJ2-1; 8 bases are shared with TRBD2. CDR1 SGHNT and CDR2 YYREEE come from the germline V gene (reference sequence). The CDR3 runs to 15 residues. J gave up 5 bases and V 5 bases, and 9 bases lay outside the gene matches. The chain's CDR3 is CASRLLAETDNEQFF. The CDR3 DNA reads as TGTGCCAGCAGACTACTAGCGGAAACAGACAATGAGCAGTTCTTC. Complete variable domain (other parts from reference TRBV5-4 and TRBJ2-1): ETGVTQSPTHLIKTRGQQVTLRCSSQSGHNTVSWYQQALGQGPQFIFQYYREEENGRGNFPPRFSGLQFPNYSSELNVNALELDDSALYLCASRLLAETDNEQFFGPGTRLTVL.

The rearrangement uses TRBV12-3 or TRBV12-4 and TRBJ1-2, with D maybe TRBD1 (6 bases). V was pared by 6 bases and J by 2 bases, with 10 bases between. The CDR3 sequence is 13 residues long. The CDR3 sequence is CASSYTGNYGYTF. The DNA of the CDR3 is TGTGCCAGCAGCTATACAGGGAACTATGGCTACACCTTC.

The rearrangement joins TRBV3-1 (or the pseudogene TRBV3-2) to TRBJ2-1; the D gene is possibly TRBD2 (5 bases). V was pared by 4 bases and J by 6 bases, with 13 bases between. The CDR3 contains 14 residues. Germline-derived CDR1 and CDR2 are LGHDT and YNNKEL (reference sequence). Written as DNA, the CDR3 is TGTGCCAGCAGCCGCGAGCGGTACGGCAATGAGCAGTTCTTC. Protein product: CASSRERYGNEQFF.

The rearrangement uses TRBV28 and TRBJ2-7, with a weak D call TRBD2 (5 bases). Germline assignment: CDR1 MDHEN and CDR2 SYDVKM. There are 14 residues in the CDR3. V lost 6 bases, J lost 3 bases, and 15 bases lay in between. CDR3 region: CASSFRERFYEQYF. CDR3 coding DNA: TGTGCCAGCAGCTTTCGGGAACGCTTCTACGAGCAGTACTTC.

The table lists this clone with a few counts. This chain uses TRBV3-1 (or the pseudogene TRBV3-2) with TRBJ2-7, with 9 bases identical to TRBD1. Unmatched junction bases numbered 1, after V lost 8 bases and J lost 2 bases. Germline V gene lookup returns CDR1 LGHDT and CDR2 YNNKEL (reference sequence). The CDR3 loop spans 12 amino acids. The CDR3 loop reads CASGTGPYEQYF. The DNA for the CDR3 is TGTGCCAGCGGGACAGGGCCCTACGAGCAGTACTTC.